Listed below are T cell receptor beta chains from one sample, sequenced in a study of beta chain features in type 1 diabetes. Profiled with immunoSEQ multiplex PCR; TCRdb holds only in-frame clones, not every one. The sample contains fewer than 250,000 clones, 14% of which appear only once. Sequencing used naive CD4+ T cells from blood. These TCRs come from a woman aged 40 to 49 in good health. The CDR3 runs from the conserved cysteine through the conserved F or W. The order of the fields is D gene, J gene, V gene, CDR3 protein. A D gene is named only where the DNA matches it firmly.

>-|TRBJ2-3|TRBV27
CASSQTLPTDTQYF
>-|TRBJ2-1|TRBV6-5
CASTSPSGNNEQFF
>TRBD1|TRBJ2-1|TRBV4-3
CASSQIRQGNEQFF
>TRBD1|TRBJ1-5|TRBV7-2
CASTPGGGAQGSQPQHF
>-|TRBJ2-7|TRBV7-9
CASSLGAVQYF
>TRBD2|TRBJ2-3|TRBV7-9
CASSLSGVTDTQYF
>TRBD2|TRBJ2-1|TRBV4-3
CASRRGLAGVLGEQFF
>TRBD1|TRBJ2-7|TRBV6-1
CASSARDRALEQYF
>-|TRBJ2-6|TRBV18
CASSPATGYGLGANVLTF
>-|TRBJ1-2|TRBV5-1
CASSLAGSEGYTF
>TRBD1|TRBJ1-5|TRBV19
CASRQTGASNQPQHF
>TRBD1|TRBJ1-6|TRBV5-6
CASSLARQGGSERRSPLHF
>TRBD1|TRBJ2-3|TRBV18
CASSPQTGISFYTDTQYF
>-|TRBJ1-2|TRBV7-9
CASSRVASGDYGYTF
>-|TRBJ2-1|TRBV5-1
CASSLTRDNEQFF
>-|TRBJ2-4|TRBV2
CASQDTLAQNIQYF
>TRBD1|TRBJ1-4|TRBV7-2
CASSLGDSQEKLFF
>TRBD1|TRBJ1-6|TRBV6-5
CASGTGDSPLHF
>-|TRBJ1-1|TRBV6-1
CASRTRGGTEAFF
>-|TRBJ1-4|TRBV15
CATSRGGGEKLFF
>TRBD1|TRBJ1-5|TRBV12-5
CASGPGQVEPPQHF
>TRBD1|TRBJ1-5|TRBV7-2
CASSGQGGQPQHF
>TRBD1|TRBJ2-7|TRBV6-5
CASSYFSGTVSYEQYF
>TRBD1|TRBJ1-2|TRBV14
CASSQTGTAYGYTF
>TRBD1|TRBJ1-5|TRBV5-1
CASSLVGGGQPQHF
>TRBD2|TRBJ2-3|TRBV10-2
CASSAAGGSTDTQYF
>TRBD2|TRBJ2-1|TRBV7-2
CASTPGGTNYNEQFF
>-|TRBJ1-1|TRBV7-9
CASSSGRDTEAFF
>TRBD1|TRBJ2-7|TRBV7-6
CASSPTTGAATEQYF
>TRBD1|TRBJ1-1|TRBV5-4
CASSPSKQGTNTEAFF
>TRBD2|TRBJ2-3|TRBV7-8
CASSPWLAGGDTQYF
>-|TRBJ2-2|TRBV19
CASSKRMTSQNTGELFF
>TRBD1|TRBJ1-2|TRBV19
CASSATGQNYGYTF
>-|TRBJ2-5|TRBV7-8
CASSPRSGTPYF
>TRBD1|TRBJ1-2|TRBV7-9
CASSLASTGPLGYTF
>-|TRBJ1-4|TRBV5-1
CASSFRAANEKLFF
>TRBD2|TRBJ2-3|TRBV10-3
CAISESGTSGGALLTDTQYF